This is a list of T cell receptor beta chains from one sample in a study of T cell repertoires in cytomegalovirus infection. TCRdb re-called the reads with MiXCR, one entry per CDR3 protein. Here the sample spans some 940,000 distinct CDR3 sequences, around 32% being singletons. What these receptors recognize is not known. The sample consisted of cultured CD8+ T cells from PBMCs, taken from culture after CMV antigen stimulation. These receptors all stem from a human donor in good health (CMV status not recorded). Some clones in this sample may be carry-over from other donors' samples. Both conserved end residues are part of each CDR3. D genes are given only for firm matches. Some rows mark clone size as missing; the rest say once, few, many or name a class of expanded clone.

few,18,TRBV20-1,TRBD2,TRBJ2-1,CSAAPGELAGINYNEQFF,TGCAGTGCCGCTCCCGGGGAGCTAGCGGGGATAAACTACAATGAGCAGTTCTTC
few,14,TRBV19,-,TRBJ1-2,CASGGVGSNYGYTF,TGTGCCAGTGGGGGTGTGGGTTCAAACTATGGCTACACCTTC
few,15,TRBV7-9,TRBD1,TRBJ2-5,CASSLTGQGPETQYF,TGTGCCAGCAGCCTCACGGGACAGGGCCCAGAGACCCAGTACTTC
few,14,TRBV2,-,TRBJ1-6,CASSQGWTNSPLHF,TGTGCCAGCAGTCAGGGTTGGACCAATTCACCCCTCCACTTT
many,15,TRBV28,-,TRBJ1-1,CASRLPLGLNTEAFF,TGTGCCAGCCGATTACCGCTAGGGTTGAACACTGAAGCTTTCTTT
-,16,TRBV9,TRBD2,TRBJ2-5,CASSIELAGAQETQYF,TGTGCCAGCAGCATAGAATTAGCGGGGGCTCAAGAGACCCAGTACTTC
-,12,TRBV19,-,TRBJ2-2,CASTSSPRELFF,TGTGCCAGTACCTCGTCCCCCCGGGAGCTGTTTTTT
many,15,TRBV5-6,TRBD1,TRBJ2-7,CASSSGTGGTYEQYF,TGTGCCAGCAGTTCTGGGACAGGGGGTACCTACGAGCAGTACTTC
-,15,TRBV7-9,TRBD1,TRBJ1-6,CASSGTGTGNSPLHF,TGTGCCAGCAGCGGAACAGGGACAGGGAATTCACCCCTCCACTTT
many,17,TRBV7-8,-,TRBJ2-1,CASSLVRGISSYNEQFF,TGTGCCAGCAGCTTAGTCCGGGGGATTAGCTCCTACAATGAGCAGTTCTTC
-,16,TRBV3-1,-,TRBJ2-3,CASSQDRRQGPDTQYF,TGTGCCAGCAGCCAAGATAGGAGGCAGGGCCCAGATACGCAGTATTTT
-,15,TRBV2,TRBD1,TRBJ1-5,CASRMGQGAYQPQHF,TGTGCCAGCAGGATGGGACAGGGGGCATATCAGCCCCAGCATTTT
-,16,TRBV28,TRBD1,TRBJ1-6,CASRTGVSSYNSPLHF,TGTGCCAGCAGGACAGGGGTGAGCTCCTATAATTCACCCCTCCACTTT
few,14,TRBV29-1,-,TRBJ1-5,CSVGIGDSRQPQHF,TGCAGCGTTGGAATTGGGGATTCGCGGCAGCCCCAGCATTTT
few,14,TRBV28,-,TRBJ2-3,CASSFEAVGDTQYF,TGTGCCAGCAGTTTCGAGGCTGTGGGGGATACGCAGTATTTT
few,17,TRBV10-3,-,TRBJ2-1,CAISEPPRVMADNEQFF,TGTGCCATCAGTGAGCCCCCCAGGGTTATGGCGGACAATGAGCAGTTCTTC
-,17,TRBV6-1,-,TRBJ2-7,CASSVLLPWSTPNEQYF,TGTGCCAGCAGTGTGTTACTACCGTGGTCGACCCCCAACGAGCAGTACTTC
few,14,TRBV6-2/TRBV6-3,TRBD1,TRBJ2-2,CASRRQGATGELFF,TGTGCCAGCAGACGACAGGGGGCCACCGGGGAGCTGTTTTTT
-,12,TRBV6-2/TRBV6-3,-,TRBJ2-5,CASSGGAETQYF,TGTGCCAGCAGTGGGGGGGCGGAGACCCAGTACTTC
few,14,TRBV6-1,-,TRBJ1-2,CASSTHFQNYGYTF,TGTGCCAGCAGTACACACTTCCAGAACTATGGCTACACCTTC
few,17,TRBV12-5,-,TRBJ1-2,CASGLVLPSIKSGGYTF,TGTGCTAGTGGTTTGGTACTCCCCTCGATTAAATCGGGAGGCTACACCTTC
-,13,TRBV24-1,-,TRBJ2-1,CATSSDSYNEQFF,TGTGCCACCTCAAGTGACAGCTACAATGAGCAGTTCTTC
-,16,TRBV7-6,-,TRBJ1-1,CASSTGGFLGNTEAFF,TGTGCCAGCAGCACCGGTGGCTTCCTGGGGAACACTGAAGCTTTCTTT
-,14,TRBV4-1,TRBD1,TRBJ2-7,CASSQGRTGSGQYF,TGCGCCAGCAGCCAAGGAAGGACAGGGAGCGGGCAGTACTTC
-,15,TRBV7-9,TRBD2,TRBJ2-1,CASSQGRGGSNEQFF,TGTGCCAGCTCTCAGGGGCGGGGGGGCTCTAATGAGCAGTTCTTC
-,13,TRBV27,TRBD1,TRBJ2-5,CASGGTGAETQYF,TGTGCCAGCGGGGGGACAGGGGCCGAGACCCAGTACTTC
-,15,TRBV27,-,TRBJ1-1,CASSLGLATNTEAFF,TGTGCCAGCAGTTTAGGTTTAGCAACAAACACTGAAGCTTTCTTT
-,16,TRBV19,TRBD1,TRBJ2-1,CAGSINGQGARNEQFF,TGTGCCGGTAGTATTAACGGGCAGGGGGCTCGGAATGAGCAGTTCTTC
few,9,TRBV29-1,-,TRBJ2-5,CSDGETQYF,TGCAGCGACGGCGAGACCCAGTACTTC